This passage covers 17 T cell receptor beta chains from one sample sequenced in a study of shared clonotypes between healthy human individuals. TCRdb's table, derived via immunoSEQ multiplex PCR, lists solely in-frame clones and lacks some. In the table there are 2 million or so clones, roughly 94% of which are singletons. The specimen sequenced was naive CD4+ T cells sorted from blood. Subset: CD45RA+ positively selected. These receptor sequences come from a man younger than 35 in good health.

This chain uses TRBV19 with TRBJ2-3; unclear D gene. This CDR3 comprises 18 residues. Germline assignment: CDR1 LNHDA and CDR2 SQIVND (reference sequence). V lost 5 bases and J lost 0, with 21 bases in between. CDR3 sequence: CASSFGRHLDTSTDTQYF. CDR3 bases: TGTGCCAGTAGTTTCGGTCGACACCTCGATACTAGCACAGATACGCAGTATTTT.

The chain recombines TRBV10-3 with TRBJ1-5, with TRBD1 identical over 7 bases. Germline V gene lookup returns CDR1 ENHRY and CDR2 SYGVKD. The CDR3 totals 15 residues. The V gene end was trimmed by 2 bases and the J gene end by 1 base; junction bases not matched to a gene: 2. The CDR3 protein is CAISEEGASNQPQHF. The CDR3 DNA reads as TGTGCCATCAGTGAGGAGGGGGCGAGCAATCAGCCCCAGCATTTT.

This chain connects TRBV4-1 to TRBJ1-2, with 7 positions matching TRBD1. CDR3 length: 16 amino acids. With V trimmed by 2 bases and J by 4 bases, 10 bases remained unmatched. The germline gives CDR1 MGHRA, CDR2 YSYEKL. CDR3 sequence reads: CASSQQTTGRTYGYTF. In DNA, the CDR3 is TGCGCCAGCAGCCAACAAACGACAGGGCGAACCTATGGCTACACCTTC.

The rearrangement uses TRBV28 and TRBJ1-6; TRBD1 agrees at 8 bases. The CDR3 is made up of 15 amino acids. CDR1 and CDR2 from the germline V gene are MDHEN and SYDVKM. V was pared by 8 bases and J by 0 bases, with 3 bases of the junction left unmatched. CDR3 coding DNA: TGTGCCAGCGGGGACAGGAGCTCCTATAATTCACCCCTCCACTTT. Its protein product is CASGDRSSYNSPLHF.

The chain joins TRBV2 to TRBJ1-3; 8 bases align to TRBD1. This CDR3 is 16 amino acids long. Germline V gene lookup returns CDR1 SNHLY and CDR2 FYNNEI. With V trimmed by 8 bases and J by 1 base, 10 bases remained unmatched. The DNA of the CDR3 is TGTGCCAGCGCCCAGATGGACAGGGCTTCTGGAAACACCATATATTTT. Translation gives CASAQMDRASGNTIYF.

V gene TRBV6-5 combines with J gene TRBJ2-2; 11 nucleotides line up with TRBD1. This CDR3 comprises 16 residues. Losses at the gene ends were 2 bases for V and 3 bases for J; bases not matched to a gene: 2. Germline V gene data show CDR1 as MNHEY and CDR2 as SVGAGI. The CDR3 DNA sequence: TGTGCCAGCAGTTACGGGACAGGGGGAGACACCGGGGAGCTGTTTTTT. Protein product: CASSYGTGGDTGELFF.

V usage is TRBV29-1 and J usage is TRBJ2-5; a weak D match, TRBD2 (6 bases). The CDR3 loop spans 13 amino acids. The V end lost 6 bases, the J end lost 4 bases, and 15 bases lay between the germline ends. Germline CDR1 reads SQVTM; CDR2 reads ANQGSEA. The CDR3, as DNA: TGCAGCGTGCCCGGGGGTTCGGGAGAGACCCAGTACTTC. The encoded protein is CSVPGGSGETQYF.

This clone was picked up many times. V usage is TRBV11-2 and J usage is TRBJ1-2; a weak D match, TRBD1 (6 bases). This CDR3 is built from 13 residues. Between the trimmed V and J ends, which lost 0 bases and 7 bases, there was a span of 9 bases. Germline V gene sequence: CDR1 SGHAT, CDR2 FQNNGV. CDR3 sequence reads: CASSLDRGIGYTF. The CDR3 DNA reads as TGTGCCAGCAGCTTAGATAGGGGGATTGGCTACACCTTC.

This clone was recorded once. J is TRBJ1-4 and V is TRBV21-1; the table calls TRBD1, which could not be checked here. TRBV21-1 is a pseudogene segment. The CDR3 runs to 21 residues. The DNA for the CDR3 is TGTGCCACCTTCCTGGTAGACGCCCCCGAAGGTTGTGGGGACAGGGATGAAAAACTGTTTTTT. As protein: CATFLVDAPEGCGDRDEKLFF.

This clone was seen just once. This chain uses TRBV5-4 with TRBJ2-5; unclear D gene. Germline V gives CDR1 SGHNT, CDR2 YYREEE (reference sequence). The CDR3 covers 15 residues. V lost 0 bases and J lost 1, with 10 bases in between. CDR3 in DNA: TGTGCCAGCAGCTTGGGAACAGCCATCCAAGAGACCCAGTACTTC. It specifies CASSLGTAIQETQYF.

CDR3 in DNA: TGTGCCAGCAGCCTACTGACAGGGGCCAGCTACAATGAGCAGTTCTTC. This gives the protein CASSLLTGASYNEQFF. J is TRBJ2-1 and V is TRBV5-6; 8 bases map to TRBD1. The CDR3 totals 16 residues. The trim removed 4 bases at V and 3 bases at J, leaving 9 bases unmatched. Germline CDR1 and CDR2: SGHDT and YYEEEE.

The chain recombines TRBV12-5 with TRBJ2-7; 7 nucleotides align to TRBD1. The J segment lost 3 bases and the V segment lost 2 bases, leaving 7 bases of the junction unmatched. Looked up from germline, CDR1 is LGHNT and CDR2 is FRNRAP. The CDR3 covers 15 residues. CDR3 sequence (DNA): TGTGCTAGTGGTTTGCCCAGGGGGTTCAACTACGAGCAGTACTTC. Amino acid sequence: CASGLPRGFNYEQYF.

This chain joins TRBV11-2 and TRBJ2-5; D call uncertain. The CDR3 is 14 amino acids. The V gene lost 3 bases and the J gene lost 2 bases, with 10 bases spanning the gap. The germline CDR1 and CDR2 sequences are SGHAT and FQNNGV. CDR3 coding DNA: TGTGCCAGCAGCTTCGACGACTTTCAAGAGACCCAGTACTTC. Residues: CASSFDDFQETQYF.

This chain joins TRBV6-5 and TRBJ1-2; 7 positions agree with TRBD1. J gave up 4 bases and V 4 bases, and 3 bases lay outside the gene matches. CDR3 length equals 13 residues. Germline V gives CDR1 MNHEY, CDR2 SVGAGI. The DNA of the CDR3 is TGTGCCAGCAGTTTGGGACAGAGCTATGGCTACACCTTC. Translating it yields CASSLGQSYGYTF.

This chain links TRBV7-2 with TRBJ2-3, with 7 bases lining up with TRBD2. Germline CDR1 reads SGHTA; CDR2 reads FQGNSA. This CDR3 has 16 residues. V lost 0 bases to trimming and J lost 4 bases; unmatched junction nucleotides: 7. CDR3: CASSLALVGGPDTQYF. CDR3 nucleotide sequence: TGTGCCAGCAGCTTAGCGCTCGTGGGAGGGCCAGATACGCAGTATTTT.

The V and J genes are TRBV14 and TRBJ1-2; D gene unclear. Per germline, CDR1 SGHDN and CDR2 FVKESK. V lost 1 base and J lost 4, with 4 bases in between. The CDR3 is 12 amino acids. CDR3 DNA sequence: TGTGCCAGCAGCCAAGGTGGCTATGGCTACACCTTC. The encoded protein is CASSQGGYGYTF.

The V gene is TRBV30, the J gene TRBJ1-6, with a tentative D call TRBD1 (6 bases). V was pared by 2 bases and J by 3 bases, with 11 bases between. CDR1 and CDR2 from the germline V gene are GTSNPN and SVGIG (reference sequence). This CDR3 is built from 15 residues. DNA for the CDR3: TGTGCCTGGAGTATAGGGGGGAGCTATAATTCACCCCTCCACTTT. Its protein is CAWSIGGSYNSPLHF. Based on the CDR3 plus reference TRBV30 and TRBJ1-6, the full variable domain is SQTIHQWPATLVQPVGSPLSLECTVEGTSNPNLYWYRQAAGRGLQLLFYSVGIGQISSEVPQNLSASRPQDRQFILSSKKLLLSDSGFYLCAWSIGGSYNSPLHFGNGTRLTVT.